A selection of T cell receptor beta chains follows, all from one sample in a study of blood T cell repertoires in COVID-19. This table comes from immunoSEQ multiplex PCR, and its TCRdb copy is limited to in-frame clones, with some not included. The profile shows 200,000 to 300,000 clones, more than 70% of them singletons. The sample was PBMCs or T cells enriched from blood (not recorded which). Every receptor here comes from a woman between 40 and 50 years old with acute COVID-19. Both conserved end residues are part of each CDR3. The D gene is left open where the match is weak. Expanded clones are given a class, and other clones once, few, many or no size at all.

len | abundance | d_gene | j_gene | v_gene | CDR3aa | CDR3nt
12 | NA | TRBD2 | TRBJ2-5 | TRBV2 | CATGLAEETQYF | TGTGCCACCGGACTAGCGGAAGAGACCCAGTACTTC
14 | NA | NA | TRBJ1-2 | TRBV29-1 | CSVVDRPPNYGYTF | TGCAGCGTTGTTGACAGGCCCCCTAACTATGGCTACACCTTC
16 | few | NA | TRBJ1-5 | TRBV4-1 | CASSQDTGTLNQPQHF | TGCGCCAGCAGCCAAGATACTGGGACACTAAATCAGCCCCAGCATTTT
14 | NA | TRBD2 | TRBJ2-5 | TRBV7-6 | CASSEVLAGKTQYF | TGTGCCAGCAGCGAAGTACTAGCGGGAAAGACCCAGTACTTC
13 | NA | NA | TRBJ1-1 | TRBV7-2 | CASSAQGNTEAFF | TGTGCCAGCAGCGCACAGGGGAACACTGAAGCTTTCTTT
13 | NA | NA | TRBJ1-1 | TRBV14 | CASSQFRGVGAFF | TGTGCCAGCAGCCAGTTCCGGGGGGTTGGAGCTTTCTTT
15 | NA | TRBD2 | TRBJ2-1 | TRBV5-1 | CASSSTSGRTHEQFF | TGCGCCAGCAGCTCGACTAGCGGGAGAACCCATGAGCAGTTCTTC
14 | NA | NA | TRBJ1-2 | TRBV6-5 | CASSRDSPSGGYTF | TGTGCCAGCAGTAGAGACAGCCCCAGCGGGGGCTACACCTTC
13 | NA | TRBD2 | TRBJ2-5 | TRBV18 | CASSPSGGETQYF | TGTGCCAGCTCACCTAGCGGGGGCGAGACCCAGTACTTC
14 | NA | NA | TRBJ2-1 | TRBV20-1 | CSASPRSSYNEQFF | TGCAGTGCTAGTCCAAGGAGCTCCTACAATGAGCAGTTCTTC
13 | NA | TRBD1 | TRBJ1-2 | TRBV5-6 | CASGYPGTGRYTF | TGTGCCAGCGGATACCCTGGGACAGGTCGGTACACCTTC
15 | NA | TRBD2 | TRBJ2-7 | TRBV27 | CASSFLASGSYEQYF | TGTGCCAGCAGTTTTTTGGCTAGCGGTTCCTACGAGCAGTACTTC
12 | NA | NA | TRBJ2-7 | TRBV30 | CAWSVWAGEEYF | TGTGCCTGGAGTGTTTGGGCCGGGGAGGAGTACTTC
10 | NA | NA | TRBJ1-1 | TRBV6-5 | CASTDTEAFF | TGTGCCAGCACTGACACTGAAGCTTTCTTT